Below are 18 T cell receptor beta chains sequenced from a single sample in a study of response to subunit inactivated influenza vaccine. MiXCR, applied by TCRdb to the RT-PCR reads, yields one record per CDR3 protein. Among about 500,000 distinct CDR3 sequences, more than 15% were seen once, and the ten largest hold about 3%. The starting material was CD4+ T cells sorted from PBMCs, obtained less than 30 months after vaccination. Receptors originate from a man between 50 and 69 years old who received an inactivated influenza vaccine.

V usage is TRBV5-6 and J usage is TRBJ2-2; 11 bases are shared with TRBD1. With 6 bases clipped from V and 6 bases from J, the junction kept 7 bases outside the gene matches. The CDR3 contains 15 residues. Germline lookup yields CDR1 SGHDT and CDR2 YYEEEE. CDR3 in amino acids: CASNPDRGLSGELFF. In DNA form, the CDR3 reads TGTGCCAGCAACCCGGACAGGGGGCTCTCCGGGGAGCTGTTTTTT.

This clonotype was found a few times. The chain recombines TRBV7-2 with TRBJ2-3, with D possibly TRBD1 on 5 matching bases. This CDR3 contains 13 residues. The V end lost 6 bases, the J end lost 2 bases, and 9 bases lay between the germline ends. Germline V lookup: CDR1 SGHTA, CDR2 FQGNSA. The CDR3 DNA reads as TGTGCCAGCAGATCGGACATCACAGATACGCAGTATTTT. It encodes CASRSDITDTQYF. Supplemented by reference TRBV7-2 and TRBJ2-3, the full variable domain reads GAGVSQSPSNKVTEKGKDVELRCDPISGHTALYWYRQSLGQGLEFLIYFQGNSAPDKSGLPSDRFSAERTGGSVSTLTIQRTQQEDSAVYLCASRSDITDTQYFGPGTRLTVL.

The table lists this clonotype with a few counts. The V gene is TRBV29-1, the J gene TRBJ2-1; the match to TRBD2 covers 10 bases. In germline, CDR1 is SQVTM, CDR2 ANQGSEA. The CDR3 loop spans 15 amino acids. The V gene end was trimmed by 4 bases and the J gene end by 6 bases; junction bases not matched to a gene: 9. In DNA form, the CDR3 reads TGCAGCGTTGCGATATTAGCGGGAGGCAGCAATGAGCAGTTCTTC. This encodes CSVAILAGGSNEQFF.

This clonotype was counted between two and nine times. J is TRBJ1-1 and V is TRBV6-1, with no clear D. The CDR3 spans 14 residues. V lost 2 bases and J lost 3, with 10 bases in between. Germline CDR1 and CDR2: MNHNS and SASEGT. The CDR3: CASSERRPDTEAFF. CDR3 sequence (DNA): TGTGCCAGCAGTGAAAGACGACCCGACACTGAAGCTTTCTTT.

The genes are TRBV20-1 and TRBJ2-1; the D is unclear. Per the germline V gene, CDR1 is DFQATT and CDR2 is SNEGSKA (reference sequence). V lost 1 base to trimming and J lost 1 base, with 11 bases between them. This CDR3 spans 15 amino acids. CDR3 protein: CSARGVGWSYNEQFF. CDR3 DNA: TGCAGTGCTAGAGGAGTGGGTTGGTCCTACAATGAGCAGTTCTTC.

This clonotype was observed once. This chain joins TRBV5-5 and TRBJ1-5; D unclear. Germline V lookup: CDR1 SGHKS, CDR2 YYEKEE (reference sequence). With 2 bases removed from V and 7 bases from J, the gap between germline ends came to 13 bases. The CDR3 length is 14 residues. CDR3 sequence reads: CASSFGRQNQPQHF. In DNA form, the CDR3 reads TGTGCCAGCAGCTTCGGGCGACAAAACCAGCCCCAGCATTTT.

V gene TRBV5-1 combines with J gene TRBJ2-1, with a possible D match to TRBD1 (6 bases). Germline V lookup: CDR1 SGHRS, CDR2 YFSETQ. The CDR3 is 13 residues long. Trimming took 4 bases from V and 3 from J, leaving 8 bases between them. CDR3 bases: TGCGCCAGCAGCGAGGGGGACTACAATGAGCAGTTCTTC. This sequence encodes CASSEGDYNEQFF.

This rearrangement joins TRBV27 to TRBJ2-1; D possibly corresponds to TRBD2 (6 bases). This CDR3 is built from 16 residues. V was shortened by 7 bases and J by 6 bases, with 22 bases between the two germline ends. The germline CDR1 and CDR2 sequences are MNHEY and SMNVEV (reference sequence). CDR3 protein: CASTPRWGVLVNEQFF. The CDR3 bases are TGTGCCAGCACCCCCCGGTGGGGGGTACTGGTCAATGAGCAGTTCTTC.

A few counts support this clonotype. V is TRBV4-3 and J is TRBJ2-1, with TRBD2 matching 10 bases. The CDR3 has 16 residues. The germline V gene has CDR1 LGHNA and CDR2 YSLEER. The trim removed 0 bases at V and 8 bases at J, leaving 7 bases unmatched. This CDR3 is CASSQEKASGGDEQFF. CDR3 nucleotides: TGCGCCAGCAGCCAAGAAAAGGCTAGCGGGGGAGATGAGCAGTTCTTC.

This clonotype has a handful of counts. The J gene is TRBJ1-5, the V gene TRBV4-1; D perhaps matches TRBD1 (5 bases). Germline loops: CDR1 MGHRA, CDR2 YSYEKL. The CDR3 totals 16 residues. V was cut by 1 base and J by 5 bases, with 15 bases left in between. CDR3 region: CASSQGTGLRDQPQHF. The CDR3 DNA is TGCGCCAGCAGCCAAGGCACAGGCCTACGGGATCAGCCCCAGCATTTT.

This clonotype has a handful of counts. DNA of the CDR3: TGTGCCAGCAGCTCGCAGGGTATCGGGAACACTGAAGCTTTCTTT. It yields the protein CASSSQGIGNTEAFF. J is TRBJ1-1 and V is TRBV5-6; TRBD1 might be the D (5 bases). The germline V and J ends were trimmed by 3 bases and 1 base, with 13 bases remaining between them. Germline assignment: CDR1 SGHDT and CDR2 YYEEEE. The CDR3 runs 15 residues.

The chain combines TRBV29-1 with TRBJ2-7; tentative D call: TRBD1 (6 bases). Germline V gene data show CDR1 as SQVTM and CDR2 as ANQGSEA. The CDR3 has 14 amino acids. The germline V and J ends were trimmed by 4 bases and 1 base, with 14 bases remaining between them. The CDR3 loop is CSVGGGQGSYEQYF. The CDR3 DNA reads as TGCAGCGTTGGAGGCGGGCAGGGGTCCTACGAGCAGTACTTC.

In its sample, this clonotype was seen a few times. The chain combines TRBV9 with TRBJ1-1; no clear D. The germline gives CDR1 SGDLS, CDR2 YYNGEE. V was cut by 7 bases and J by 5 bases, with 21 bases left in between. CDR3 length equals 15 residues. The CDR3, as DNA: TGTGCCAGCTCCCTCGGGCAAGTAGGTAGGACTGAAGCTTTCTTT. This codes for CASSLGQVGRTEAFF. Variable domain in full (rest from reference TRBV9 and TRBJ1-1): DSGVTQTPKHLITATGQRVTLRCSPRSGDLSVYWYQQSLDQGLQFLIQYYNGEERAKGNILERFSAQQFPDLHSELNLSSLELGDSALYFCASSLGQVGRTEAFFGQGTRLTVV.

The sample holds a few counts of this clonotype. The chain has TRBV18 and TRBJ2-7; D is unclear. This CDR3 is built from 13 residues. CDR1 is KGHSH and CDR2 is LQKENI in the germline V gene. The germline V and J ends were trimmed by 2 bases and 2 bases, with 7 bases remaining between them. The CDR3 spells CASSPGSTYEQYF. The CDR3 nucleotides are TGTGCCAGCTCACCAGGGTCCACCTACGAGCAGTACTTC. The full variable domain, its missing parts supplied by reference TRBV18 and TRBJ2-7, is NAGVMQNPRHLVRRRGQEARLRCSPMKGHSHVYWYRQLPEEGLKFMVYLQKENIIDESGMPKERFSAEFPKEGPSILRIQQVVRGDSAAYFCASSPGSTYEQYFGPGTRLTVT.

This clonotype came up a few times. The chain has TRBV7-2 and TRBJ2-3; 10 bases are shared with TRBD2. V lost 8 bases and J lost 10; bases outside the gene matches: 9. CDR1 and CDR2 from the germline V gene are SGHTA and FQGNSA. The CDR3 runs 13 residues. CDR3 sequence: CASGGTSVGAQYF. DNA for the CDR3: TGTGCCAGCGGAGGGACTAGCGTGGGCGCGCAGTATTTT.

This chain joins TRBV20-1 and TRBJ2-7; 11 bases agree with TRBD1. The germline gives CDR1 DFQATT, CDR2 SNEGSKA (reference sequence). The ends lost 6 bases at V and 0 bases at J; junction bases unmatched: 1. There are 13 residues in the CDR3. The CDR3 loop reads CSAGQGASYEQYF. In nucleotides, the CDR3 is TGCAGTGCCGGACAGGGGGCCTCCTACGAGCAGTACTTC.

This clonotype was recorded a few times. This chain connects TRBV25-1 to TRBJ1-6, with a weak D call TRBD1 (5 bases). Deletions cut 2 bases from V and 10 bases from J, with 9 bases between. The CDR3 covers 13 residues. CDR1 and CDR2 (germline): MGHDK, SYGVNS. Here the CDR3 reads CASSELGLSPLHF. In DNA form, the CDR3 reads TGTGCCAGCAGTGAACTGGGGCTCTCACCCCTCCACTTT.

The chain combines TRBV6-2 or TRBV6-3 with TRBJ1-2, with a weak D call TRBD1 (6 bases). Germline lookup yields CDR1 MNHEY and CDR2 SVGEGT. V dropped 5 bases and J dropped 3 bases, with 22 bases sitting between them. CDR3 length equals 17 residues. As DNA, the CDR3 is TGTGCCAGCAGTCATTATCGGACAGTTGGGAAAGACTATGGCTACACCTTC. Translating it yields CASSHYRTVGKDYGYTF.